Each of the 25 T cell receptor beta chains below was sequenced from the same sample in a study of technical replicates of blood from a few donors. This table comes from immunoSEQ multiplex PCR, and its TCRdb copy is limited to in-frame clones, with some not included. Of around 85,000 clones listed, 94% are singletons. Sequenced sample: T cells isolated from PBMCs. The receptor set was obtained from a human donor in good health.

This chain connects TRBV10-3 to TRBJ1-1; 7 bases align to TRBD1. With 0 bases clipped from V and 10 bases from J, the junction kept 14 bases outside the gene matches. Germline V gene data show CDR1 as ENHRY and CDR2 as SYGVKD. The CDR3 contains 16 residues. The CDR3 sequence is CAISESPQQGHLGAFF. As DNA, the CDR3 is TGTGCCATCAGTGAGTCGCCCCAACAGGGGCATTTAGGAGCTTTCTTT.

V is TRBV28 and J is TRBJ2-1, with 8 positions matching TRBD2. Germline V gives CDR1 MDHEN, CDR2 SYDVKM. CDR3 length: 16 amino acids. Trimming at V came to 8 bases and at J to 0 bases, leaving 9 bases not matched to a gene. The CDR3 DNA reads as TGTGCCAGCCTTCGTAGTAGCGGGAACTCCTACAATGAGCAGTTCTTC. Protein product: CASLRSSGNSYNEQFF.

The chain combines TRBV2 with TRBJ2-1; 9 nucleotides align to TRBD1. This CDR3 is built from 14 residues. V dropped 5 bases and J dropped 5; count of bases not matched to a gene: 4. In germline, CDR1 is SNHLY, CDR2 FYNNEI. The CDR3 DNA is TGTGCCAGCAGTACGGACAGGGGAAACAATGAGCAGTTCTTC. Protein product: CASSTDRGNNEQFF.

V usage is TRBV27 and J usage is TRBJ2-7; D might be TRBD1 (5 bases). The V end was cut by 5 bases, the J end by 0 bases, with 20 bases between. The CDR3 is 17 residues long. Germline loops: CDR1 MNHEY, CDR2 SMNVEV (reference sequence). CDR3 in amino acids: CASSQGLGFRLSYEQYF. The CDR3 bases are TGTGCCAGCAGTCAGGGTTTAGGGTTCCGTCTCTCCTACGAGCAGTACTTC.

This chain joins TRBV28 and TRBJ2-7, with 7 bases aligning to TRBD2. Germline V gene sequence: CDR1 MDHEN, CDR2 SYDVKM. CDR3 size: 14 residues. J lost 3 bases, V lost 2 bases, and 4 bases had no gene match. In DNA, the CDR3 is TGTGCCAGCAGTTTAAGGCTAGCGGACTACGAGCAGTACTTC. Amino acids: CASSLRLADYEQYF.

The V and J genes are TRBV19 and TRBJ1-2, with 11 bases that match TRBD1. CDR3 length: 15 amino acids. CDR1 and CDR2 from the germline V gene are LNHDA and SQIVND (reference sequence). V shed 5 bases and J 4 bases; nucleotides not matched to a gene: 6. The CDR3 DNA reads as TGTGCCAGTAGTCGTACCGGGACAGGGGGCTATGGCTACACCTTC. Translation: CASSRTGTGGYGYTF.

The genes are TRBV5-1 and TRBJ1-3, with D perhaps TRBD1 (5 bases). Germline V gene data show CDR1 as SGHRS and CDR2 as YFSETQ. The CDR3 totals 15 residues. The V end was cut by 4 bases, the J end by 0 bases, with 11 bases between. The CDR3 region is CASSRGDLSGNTIYF. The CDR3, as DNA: TGCGCCAGCAGCCGGGGGGACCTCTCTGGAAACACCATATATTTT.

Here the CDR3 reads CASSLQNQPQHF. As DNA, the CDR3 is TGTGCCAGCAGCTTGCAGAATCAGCCCCAGCATTTT. This rearrangement joins TRBV5-8 to TRBJ1-5; D is unclear. The germline V and J ends were trimmed by 1 base and 4 bases, with 3 bases remaining between them. From germline, CDR1 is SGHTS and CDR2 YDEGEE. The CDR3 has 12 amino acids.

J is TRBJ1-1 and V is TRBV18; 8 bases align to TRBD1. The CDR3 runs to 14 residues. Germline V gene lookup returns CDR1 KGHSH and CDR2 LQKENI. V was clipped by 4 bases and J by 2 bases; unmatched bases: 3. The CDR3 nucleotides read TGTGCCAGCTCACGGGGACAGGCTAACACTGAAGCTTTCTTT. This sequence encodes CASSRGQANTEAFF.

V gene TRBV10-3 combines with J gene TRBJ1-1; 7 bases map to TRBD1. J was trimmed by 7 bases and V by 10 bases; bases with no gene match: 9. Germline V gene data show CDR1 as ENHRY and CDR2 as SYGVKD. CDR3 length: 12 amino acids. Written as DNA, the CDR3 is TGTGCCACAAACCGGGACAGCGATGAAGCTTTCTTT. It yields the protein CATNRDSDEAFF.

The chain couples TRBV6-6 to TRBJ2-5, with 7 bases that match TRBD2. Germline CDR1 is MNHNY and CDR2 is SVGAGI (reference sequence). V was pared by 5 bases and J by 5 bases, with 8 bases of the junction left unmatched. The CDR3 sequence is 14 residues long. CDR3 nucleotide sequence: TGTGCCAGCAGTATCTCAGCGGGGATTGAGACCCAGTACTTC. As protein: CASSISAGIETQYF.

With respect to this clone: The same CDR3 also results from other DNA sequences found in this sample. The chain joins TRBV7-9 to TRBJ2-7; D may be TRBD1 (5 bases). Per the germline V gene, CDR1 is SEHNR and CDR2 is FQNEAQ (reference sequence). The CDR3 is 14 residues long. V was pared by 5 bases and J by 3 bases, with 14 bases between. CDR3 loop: CASSLGQGFYEQYF. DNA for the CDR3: TGTGCCAGCAGCCTTGGGCAGGGTTTCTACGAGCAGTACTTC.

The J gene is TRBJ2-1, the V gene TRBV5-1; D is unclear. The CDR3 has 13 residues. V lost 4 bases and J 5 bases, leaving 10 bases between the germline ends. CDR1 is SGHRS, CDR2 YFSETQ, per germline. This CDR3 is CASSPDPNNEQFF. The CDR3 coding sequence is TGCGCCAGCAGCCCAGATCCCAACAATGAGCAGTTCTTC.

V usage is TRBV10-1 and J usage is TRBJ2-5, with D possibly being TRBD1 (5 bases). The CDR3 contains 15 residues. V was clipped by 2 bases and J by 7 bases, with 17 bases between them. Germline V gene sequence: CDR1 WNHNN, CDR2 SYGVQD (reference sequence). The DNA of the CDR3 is TGCGCCAGCAGTGAGGCAGGGCGCCGTGGGTCGACCCAGTACTTC. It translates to CASSEAGRRGSTQYF.

CDR3 loop: CASSPRREGMNTEAFF. Here the CDR3 DNA reads TGTGCCAGCAGCCCCCGAAGGGAGGGAATGAACACTGAAGCTTTCTTT. The V and J genes are TRBV12-1 and TRBJ1-1. TRBV12-1 is a pseudogene. The CDR3 is 16 residues long.

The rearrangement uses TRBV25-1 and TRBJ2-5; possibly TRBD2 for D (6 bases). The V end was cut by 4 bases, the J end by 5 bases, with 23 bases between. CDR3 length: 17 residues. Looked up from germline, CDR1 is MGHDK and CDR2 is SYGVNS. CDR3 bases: TGTGCCAGCAGTGGCCGTTGGGGGGAGAGACCATGGGAGACCCAGTACTTC. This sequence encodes CASSGRWGERPWETQYF.

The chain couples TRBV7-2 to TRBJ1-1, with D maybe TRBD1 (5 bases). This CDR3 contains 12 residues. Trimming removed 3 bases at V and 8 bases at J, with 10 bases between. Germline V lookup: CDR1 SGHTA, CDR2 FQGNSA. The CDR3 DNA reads TGTGCCAGCAGCTTCCTAGGGGCCGAAGCTTTCTTT. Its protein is CASSFLGAEAFF.

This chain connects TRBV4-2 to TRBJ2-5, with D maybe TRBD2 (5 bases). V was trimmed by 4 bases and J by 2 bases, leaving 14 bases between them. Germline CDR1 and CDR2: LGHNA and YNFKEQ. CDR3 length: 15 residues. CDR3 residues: CASSLSGGGQETQYF. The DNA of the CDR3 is TGTGCCAGCAGCCTCAGCGGTGGTGGACAAGAGACCCAGTACTTC.

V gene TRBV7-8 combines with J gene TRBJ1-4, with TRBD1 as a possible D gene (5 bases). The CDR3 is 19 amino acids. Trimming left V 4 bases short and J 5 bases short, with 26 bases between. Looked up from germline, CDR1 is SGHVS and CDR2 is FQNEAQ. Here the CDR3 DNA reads TGTGCCAGCAGCTCCCCGGTCGGACAAGGGAAGGAGAAAAATGAAAAACTGTTTTTT. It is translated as CASSSPVGQGKEKNEKLFF. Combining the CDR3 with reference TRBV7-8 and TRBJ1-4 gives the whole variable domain GAGVSQSPRYKVAKRGQDVALRCDPISGHVSLFWYQQALGQGPEFLTYFQNEAQLDKSGLPSDRFFAERPEGSVSTLKIQRTQQEDSAVYLCASSSPVGQGKEKNEKLFFGSGTQLSVL.

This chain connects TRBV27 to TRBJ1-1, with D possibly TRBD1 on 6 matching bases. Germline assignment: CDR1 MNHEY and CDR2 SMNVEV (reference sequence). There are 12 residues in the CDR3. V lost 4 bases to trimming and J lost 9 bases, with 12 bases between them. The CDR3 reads CASSSTTGKAFF. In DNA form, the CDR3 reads TGTGCCAGCAGTTCCACAACAGGGAAAGCTTTCTTT.

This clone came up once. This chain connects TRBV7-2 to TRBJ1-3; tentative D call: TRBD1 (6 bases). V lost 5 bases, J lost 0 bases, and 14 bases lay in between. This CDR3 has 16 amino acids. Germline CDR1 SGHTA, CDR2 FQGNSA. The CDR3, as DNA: TGTGCCAGCAGCCCAACGACAGGTCTCTCTGGAAACACCATATATTTT. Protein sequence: CASSPTTGLSGNTIYF.

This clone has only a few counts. CDR3 sequence (DNA): TGTGCTAGTGGTTTGTTACAGGGGCCTTGGGACACTGAAGCTTTCTTT. Its protein is CASGLLQGPWDTEAFF. V and J are TRBV12-5 and TRBJ1-1; 7 nucleotides match TRBD1. The V and J ends lost 2 bases and 3 bases, in that order; junction bases with no gene match: 9. This CDR3 contains 16 residues. In germline, CDR1 is LGHNT, CDR2 FRNRAP.

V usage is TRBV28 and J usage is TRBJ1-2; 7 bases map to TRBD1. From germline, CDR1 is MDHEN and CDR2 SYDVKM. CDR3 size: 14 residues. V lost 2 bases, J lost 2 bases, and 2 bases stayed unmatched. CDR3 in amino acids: CASSLGTANYGYTF. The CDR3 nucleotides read TGTGCCAGCAGTTTAGGGACAGCGAACTATGGCTACACCTTC.

CDR3 coding DNA: TGTGCCAGCAGCTTAGCGTCAAAGGGGACAGGGAACACCGGGGAGCTGTTTTTT. This translates into CASSLASKGTGNTGELFF. This sequence joins TRBV7-9 and TRBJ2-2; 8 bases fit TRBD1. Germline V lookup: CDR1 SEHNR, CDR2 FQNEAQ (reference sequence). V lost 0 bases and J lost 1; bases outside the gene matches: 7. This CDR3 contains 18 residues.

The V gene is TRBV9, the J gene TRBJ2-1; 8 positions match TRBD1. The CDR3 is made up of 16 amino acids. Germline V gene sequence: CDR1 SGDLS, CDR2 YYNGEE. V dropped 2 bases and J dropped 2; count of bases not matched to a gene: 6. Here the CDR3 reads CASSVSGGRAYNEQFF. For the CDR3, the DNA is TGTGCCAGCAGCGTTTCAGGGGGCCGTGCCTACAATGAGCAGTTCTTC.